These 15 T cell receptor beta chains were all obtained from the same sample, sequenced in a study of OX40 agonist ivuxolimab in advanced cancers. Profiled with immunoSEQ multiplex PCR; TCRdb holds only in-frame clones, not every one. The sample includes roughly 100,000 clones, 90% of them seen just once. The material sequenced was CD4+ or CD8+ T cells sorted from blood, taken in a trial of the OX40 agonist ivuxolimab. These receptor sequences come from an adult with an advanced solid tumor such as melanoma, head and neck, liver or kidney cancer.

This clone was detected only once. CDR3: CASLRDFSEQYF. The CDR3 nucleotides read TGTGCCAGCCTCCGGGACTTTTCCGAGCAGTACTTC. The genes are TRBV2 and TRBJ2-7; maybe TRBD2 (6 bases). The CDR3 contains 12 residues. Germline CDR1 is SNHLY and CDR2 is FYNNEI. Trimming stripped 8 bases from V and 6 bases from J, with 14 bases between.

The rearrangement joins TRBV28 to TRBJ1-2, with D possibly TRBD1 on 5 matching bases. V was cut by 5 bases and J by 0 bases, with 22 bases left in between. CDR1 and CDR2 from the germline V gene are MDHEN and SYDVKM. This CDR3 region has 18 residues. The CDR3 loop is CASSGRSGGGVPNYGYTF. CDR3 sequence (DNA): TGTGCCAGCAGTGGGAGGAGTGGGGGTGGGGTTCCTAACTATGGCTACACCTTC.

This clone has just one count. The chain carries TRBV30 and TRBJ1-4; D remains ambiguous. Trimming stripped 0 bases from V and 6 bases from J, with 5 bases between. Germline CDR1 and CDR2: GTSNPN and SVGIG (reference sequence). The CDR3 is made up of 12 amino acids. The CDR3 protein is CAWSVQHEKLFF. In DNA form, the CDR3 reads TGTGCCTGGAGTGTACAACATGAAAAACTGTTTTTT.

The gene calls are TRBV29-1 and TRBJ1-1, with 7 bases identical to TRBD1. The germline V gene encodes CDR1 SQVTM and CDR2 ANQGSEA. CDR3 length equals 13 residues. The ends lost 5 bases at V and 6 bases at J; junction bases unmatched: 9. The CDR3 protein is CSVQATTGAEAFF. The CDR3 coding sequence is TGCAGCGTTCAAGCTACTACAGGGGCTGAAGCTTTCTTT.

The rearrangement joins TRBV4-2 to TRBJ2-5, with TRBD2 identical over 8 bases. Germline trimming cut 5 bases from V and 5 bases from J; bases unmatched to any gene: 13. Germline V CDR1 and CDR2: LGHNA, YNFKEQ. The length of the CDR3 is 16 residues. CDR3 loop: CASSGGSGTRVETQYF. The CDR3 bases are TGTGCCAGCAGCGGGGGGTCCGGGACTAGGGTGGAGACCCAGTACTTC.

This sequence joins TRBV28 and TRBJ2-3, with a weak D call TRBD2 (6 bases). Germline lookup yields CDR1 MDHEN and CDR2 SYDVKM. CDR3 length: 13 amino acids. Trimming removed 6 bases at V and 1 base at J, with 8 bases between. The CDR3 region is CASRPGGTDTQYF. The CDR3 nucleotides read TGTGCCAGCAGACCGGGGGGCACAGATACGCAGTATTTT.

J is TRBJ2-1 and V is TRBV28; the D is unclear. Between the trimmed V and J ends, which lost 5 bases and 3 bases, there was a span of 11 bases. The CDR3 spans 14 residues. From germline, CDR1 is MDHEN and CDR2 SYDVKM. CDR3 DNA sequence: TGTGCCAGCAGTCCGGCGTCGGACTACAATGAGCAGTTCTTC. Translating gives CASSPASDYNEQFF.

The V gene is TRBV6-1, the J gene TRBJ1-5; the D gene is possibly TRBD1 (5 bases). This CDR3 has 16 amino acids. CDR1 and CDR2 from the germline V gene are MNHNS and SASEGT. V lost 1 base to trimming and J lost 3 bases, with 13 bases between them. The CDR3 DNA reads TGTGCCAGCAGTGAAGAATATGGACAACTCAATCAGCCCCAGCATTTT. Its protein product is CASSEEYGQLNQPQHF.

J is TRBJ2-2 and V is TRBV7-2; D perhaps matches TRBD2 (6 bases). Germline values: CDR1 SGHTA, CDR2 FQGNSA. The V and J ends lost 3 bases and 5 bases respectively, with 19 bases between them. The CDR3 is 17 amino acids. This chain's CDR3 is CASSFTMGLGGTGELFF. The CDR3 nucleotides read TGTGCCAGCAGCTTTACAATGGGTCTAGGAGGGACCGGGGAGCTGTTTTTT.

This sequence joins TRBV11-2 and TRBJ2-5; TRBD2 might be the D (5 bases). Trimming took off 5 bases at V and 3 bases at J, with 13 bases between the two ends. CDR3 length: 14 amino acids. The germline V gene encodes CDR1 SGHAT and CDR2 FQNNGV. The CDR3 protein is CASSPFMGEETQYF. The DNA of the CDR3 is TGTGCCAGCAGCCCCTTTATGGGAGAAGAGACCCAGTACTTC.

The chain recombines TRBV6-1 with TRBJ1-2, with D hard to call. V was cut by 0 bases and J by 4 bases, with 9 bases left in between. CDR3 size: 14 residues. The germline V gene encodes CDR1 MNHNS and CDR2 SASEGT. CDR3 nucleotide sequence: TGTGCCAGCAGTGAAGCGCCCAGAGTCTATGGCTACACCTTC. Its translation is CASSEAPRVYGYTF.

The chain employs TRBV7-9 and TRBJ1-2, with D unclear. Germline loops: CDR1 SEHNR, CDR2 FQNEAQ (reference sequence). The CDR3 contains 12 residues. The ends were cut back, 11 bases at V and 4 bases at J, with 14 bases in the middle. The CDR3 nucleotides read TGTGCCCTCAGACTGTTAACCTATGGCTACACCTTC. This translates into CALRLLTYGYTF.

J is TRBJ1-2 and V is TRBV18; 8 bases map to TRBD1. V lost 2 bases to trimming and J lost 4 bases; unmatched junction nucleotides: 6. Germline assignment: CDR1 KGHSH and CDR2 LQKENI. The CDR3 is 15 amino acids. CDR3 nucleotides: TGTGCCAGCTCACCAGGGGCAGGGGGCATCTATGGCTACACCTTC. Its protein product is CASSPGAGGIYGYTF.

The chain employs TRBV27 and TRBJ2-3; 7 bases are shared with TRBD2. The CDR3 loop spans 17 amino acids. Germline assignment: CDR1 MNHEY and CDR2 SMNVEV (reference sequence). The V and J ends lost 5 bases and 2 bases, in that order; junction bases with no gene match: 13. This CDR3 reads CASSPTLGGGNTDTQYF. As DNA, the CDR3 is TGTGCCAGCAGTCCTACTCTCGGCGGGGGTAACACAGATACGCAGTATTTT.

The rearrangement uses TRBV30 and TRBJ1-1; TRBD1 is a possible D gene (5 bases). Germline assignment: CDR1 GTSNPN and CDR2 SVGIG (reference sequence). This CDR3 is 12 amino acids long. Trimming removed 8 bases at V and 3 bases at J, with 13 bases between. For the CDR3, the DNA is TGTGCCACCGGGGGACCTTACACTGAAGCTTTCTTT. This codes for CATGGPYTEAFF.